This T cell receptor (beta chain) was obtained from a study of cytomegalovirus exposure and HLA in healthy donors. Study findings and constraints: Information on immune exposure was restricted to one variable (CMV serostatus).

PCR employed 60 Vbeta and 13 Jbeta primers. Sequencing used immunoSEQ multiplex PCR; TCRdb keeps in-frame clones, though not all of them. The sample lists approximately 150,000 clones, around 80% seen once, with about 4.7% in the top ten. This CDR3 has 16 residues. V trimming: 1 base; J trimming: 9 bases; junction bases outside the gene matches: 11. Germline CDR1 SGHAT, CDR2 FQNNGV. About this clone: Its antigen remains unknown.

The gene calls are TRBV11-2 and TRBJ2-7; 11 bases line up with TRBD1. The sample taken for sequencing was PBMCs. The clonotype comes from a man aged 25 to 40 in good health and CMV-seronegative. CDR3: CASSLGVRTGGEGQYF. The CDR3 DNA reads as TGTGCCAGCAGCTTAGGAGTGAGGACAGGGGGCGAGGGGCAGTACTTC.